This T cell receptor beta chain was recorded in a study of OX40 agonist ivuxolimab in advanced cancers. Some clones are missing from TCRdb's copy, which holds only in-frame ones; the method was immunoSEQ multiplex PCR. The table has about 67,000 clones, about 80% seen once. The CDR3 loop spans 14 amino acids. Germline V CDR1 and CDR2: MDHEN, SYDVKM. V was trimmed by 4 bases and J by 3 bases, leaving 10 bases between them. The chain uses TRBV28 and TRBJ1-5; D is undetermined. The sequence was obtained from an adult with an advanced solid tumor such as melanoma, head and neck, liver or kidney cancer. Specimen: CD4+ or CD8+ T cells sorted from blood, collected in a trial of the OX40 agonist ivuxolimab. CDR3: CASSSGGFNQPQHF. In DNA, the CDR3 is TGTGCCAGCAGTTCGGGAGGGTTCAATCAGCCCCAGCATTTT.